Below, one TCR beta chain is given with its context. The data derive from a study of blood T cell repertoires in COVID-19. Study in general: Researchers got acute and convalescent COVID-19 samples from the United States, Italy and Spain. Sample material is recorded as cDNA or gDNA derived from T cells, B-cell-depleted T cells, or PBMCs.

The CDR3 is 17 residues long. Germline lookup yields CDR1 KGHSH and CDR2 LQKENI. V lost 2 bases to trimming and J lost 4 bases, with 18 bases between them. In the original processing: Cell counts per sample came from amplifying reference gene primers. TCRdb keeps only in-frame clones here, not all; method: immunoSEQ multiplex PCR. The DNA gave D and trimming, while V, J and clone size come from that table. The profile shows some 320,000 clones, about 87% of them singletons. The sample consisted of peripheral blood. V and J are TRBV18 and TRBJ1-3; TRBD1 is a possible D gene (5 bases). This sequence was found in a woman in her twenties or thirties who had recovered from COVID-19. In DNA, the CDR3 is TGTGCCAGCTCACCAGTACTCTCTGGGGCAGAAGGAAACACCATATATTTT. Amino acids: CASSPVLSGAEGNTIYF.